The T cell receptor beta chain under discussion was sequenced for a study of blood T cells in healthy people across ages. Regarding the study as a whole: Diversity estimated from one million T cells was considered an underestimate. Older individuals had lower TCR beta diversity per million T cells (the decline was roughly linear).

V lost 2 bases and J 8 bases, leaving 10 bases between the germline ends. In germline, CDR1 is SEHNR, CDR2 FQNEAQ (reference sequence). The CDR3 has 13 residues. Next came a second PCR, run for about 6 to 12 cycles, which used a sample-barcoded 5' primer along with a J-beta primer mix. Each CDR3 protein is one row after TCRdb ran MiXCR on the 5' RACE reads. The sample lists more than 600,000 distinct CDR3 sequences, roughly 25% occurring once. A minimum of 7 million PBMCs was isolated per sample. This clonotype was seen more than once but under ten times. What it recognizes is unknown. The same data also went into a second study, on T cells of mothers and their children.

The chain combines TRBV7-9 with TRBJ2-1, with a tentative D call TRBD2 (5 bases). The TCR comes from a boy aged 10-17 years in good health. Sequenced sample: blood. CDR3 sequence: CASSLIGIDEQFF. DNA for the CDR3: TGTGCCAGCAGCTTAATCGGGATTGATGAGCAGTTCTTC.